These 27 T cell receptor beta chains share one sample of origin, sequenced in a study of control samples from healthy donors and cancer patients. The protocol was immunoSEQ multiplex PCR, while the TCRdb copy is restricted to in-frame clones and leaves out a portion. The sample contains tens of thousands of clones, roughly nine tenths of which appear only once. Sequenced sample: PBMCs. The source of these receptors is a man aged 60 to 69 with colorectal cancer.

J is TRBJ2-7 and V is TRBV5-1, with D tentatively TRBD1 or TRBD2 (6 bases each). Between the trimmed V and J ends, which lost 0 bases and 2 bases, there was a span of 15 bases. CDR3 length: 16 residues. CDR1 and CDR2 from the germline V gene are SGHRS and YFSETQ. The chain's CDR3 is CASSLATGRSTYEQYF. Written as DNA, the CDR3 is TGCGCCAGCAGCTTGGCAACAGGGAGGTCGACCTACGAGCAGTACTTC.

CDR3 bases: TGTGCCAGCACCGGGACAGGCTCTGGAAACACCATATATTTT. As protein: CASTGTGSGNTIYF. The genes are TRBV9 and TRBJ1-3; 8 positions agree with TRBD1. This CDR3 spans 14 amino acids. Germline V CDR1 and CDR2: SGDLS, YYNGEE. After removal of 6 bases from V and 0 bases from J, the junction contained 2 bases not matched to a gene.

The genes are TRBV29-1 and TRBJ2-1; D tentatively reads TRBD1 or TRBD2 (5 bases each). This CDR3 contains 13 residues. The germline V and J ends were trimmed by 4 bases and 1 base, with 8 bases remaining between them. Germline lookup yields CDR1 SQVTM and CDR2 ANQGSEA. Here the CDR3 reads CSVVGESYNEQFF. The CDR3 DNA sequence: TGCAGCGTTGTGGGGGAGTCCTACAATGAGCAGTTCTTC.

V and J are TRBV13 and TRBJ2-3, with 8 bases lining up with TRBD2. CDR1 is PRHDT, CDR2 FYEKMQ, per germline (reference sequence). The CDR3 is made up of 15 amino acids. The V and J ends lost 3 bases and 1 base, in that order; junction bases with no gene match: 3. CDR3 bases: TGTGCCAGCAGCTTCGGACTAGCCCGCACAGATACGCAGTATTTT. This encodes CASSFGLARTDTQYF.

The chain combines TRBV11-2 with TRBJ2-1; TRBD2 agrees at 10 bases. Germline assignment: CDR1 SGHAT and CDR2 FQNNGV. The CDR3 length is 19 residues. V lost 0 bases and J lost 1; bases outside the gene matches: 9. This chain's CDR3 is CASSLDSRSGGASYNEQFF. For the CDR3, the DNA is TGTGCCAGCAGCTTAGATTCTAGGAGCGGGGGGGCATCCTACAATGAGCAGTTCTTC.

For this clone: Relative to the germline gene, one junction end is altered; a read error may explain this. The chain recombines TRBV19 with TRBJ1-1; a possible D gene is TRBD1 (6 bases). Germline CDR1 and CDR2: LNHDA and SQIVND (reference sequence). CDR3 length: 15 residues. This chain's CDR3 is CASRIGQTLSTEAFF. DNA for the CDR3: TGTGCCAGTAGAATAGGACAGACCCTGAGCACTGAAGCTTTCTTT.

The chain couples TRBV10-3 to TRBJ1-4, with a tentative D call TRBD1 (6 bases). The CDR3 length is 14 residues. Germline V gene lookup returns CDR1 ENHRY and CDR2 SYGVKD. V dropped 6 bases and J dropped 7 bases, with 15 bases sitting between them. This chain's CDR3 is CAISPGASVEKLFF. The CDR3 DNA reads as TGTGCCATCAGCCCAGGGGCATCGGTTGAAAAACTGTTTTTT.

The J gene is TRBJ1-3, the V gene TRBV4-2; 9 nucleotides line up with TRBD1. This CDR3 has 15 residues. Germline V CDR1 and CDR2: LGHNA, YNFKEQ. V gave up 3 bases and J gave up 4 bases; unmatched junction bases: 4. The CDR3 DNA reads TGTGCCAGCAGCCACCCCGGGACAGGGGGAAACACCATATATTTT. Its translation is CASSHPGTGGNTIYF.

The chain couples TRBV19 to TRBJ1-3; D remains ambiguous. The CDR3 has 11 amino acids. V lost 7 bases and J lost 3, with 4 bases in between. Looked up from germline, CDR1 is LNHDA and CDR2 is SQIVND (reference sequence). This chain's CDR3 is CASTHGNTIYF. The CDR3 DNA is TGTGCCAGTACCCATGGAAACACCATATATTTT. The complete variable domain, with remaining parts taken from reference TRBV19 and TRBJ1-3, reads DGGITQSPKYLFRKEGQNVTLSCEQNLNHDAMYWYRQDPGQGLRLIYYSQIVNDFQKGDIAEGYSVSREKKESFPLTVTSAQKNPTAFYLCASTHGNTIYFGEGSWLTVV.

The rearrangement uses TRBV5-4 and TRBJ1-3, with D unresolved. This CDR3 is built from 17 residues. Deletions cut 0 bases from V and 0 bases from J, with 13 bases between. Germline V gene lookup returns CDR1 SGHNT and CDR2 YYREEE (reference sequence). The CDR3 spells CASSLGAGRSSGNTIYF. DNA for the CDR3: TGTGCCAGCAGCTTGGGTGCGGGTCGAAGCTCTGGAAACACCATATATTTT.

J is TRBJ1-2 and V is TRBV3-1 (or the pseudogene TRBV3-2); D might be TRBD1 (6 bases). The germline V gene has CDR1 LGHDT and CDR2 YNNKEL (reference sequence). Trimming removed 0 bases from V and 4 bases from J, with 18 bases in between. The length of the CDR3 is 17 residues. The CDR3 DNA reads as TGTGCCAGCAGCCAAGATTTGCAGGGGTCGTACGTCTATGGCTACACCTTC. It codes for CASSQDLQGSYVYGYTF.

The chain carries TRBV9 and TRBJ2-1, with D perhaps TRBD1 (7 bases). Germline V gene data show CDR1 as SGDLS and CDR2 as YYNGEE. This CDR3 is 15 amino acids long. Trimming shortened V by 0 bases and J by 8 bases, and 15 bases separated the two germline ends. DNA of the CDR3: TGTGCCAGCAGCGTAGGTGGAGGGGGCATCGATGAGCAGTTCTTC. It translates to CASSVGGGGIDEQFF.

This chain connects TRBV7-6 to TRBJ2-1; tentative D call: TRBD2 (7 bases). Germline V gene lookup returns CDR1 SGHVS and CDR2 FNYEAQ. The CDR3 consists of 16 residues. Deletions cut 5 bases from V and 4 bases from J, with 18 bases between. This CDR3 reads CASSGGAGEGYNEQFF. For the CDR3, the DNA is TGTGCCAGCAGCGGGGGGGCAGGGGAGGGATACAATGAGCAGTTCTTC.

The sample holds a few counts of this clone. The chain has TRBV28 and TRBJ1-4; D might be TRBD1 (6 bases). V lost 8 bases to trimming and J lost 7 bases, with 14 bases between them. The CDR3 covers 13 residues. Germline CDR1 reads MDHEN; CDR2 reads SYDVKM. This CDR3 is CASQGGLGEKLFF. DNA of the CDR3: TGTGCCAGCCAAGGGGGTTTGGGTGAAAAACTGTTTTTT.

The V and J genes are TRBV25-1 and TRBJ1-2; D perhaps matches TRBD1 (6 bases). This CDR3 spans 14 amino acids. From germline, CDR1 is MGHDK and CDR2 SYGVNS. Trimming pared 7 bases from V and 6 bases from J, leaving 18 bases between. Written as DNA, the CDR3 is TGTGCCAGCACTCCGACAGGTCAACGGCATGGCTACACCTTC. Its protein product is CASTPTGQRHGYTF.

The V gene is TRBV7-6, the J gene TRBJ2-3, with 8 bases matching TRBD1. The CDR3 runs to 19 residues. Per germline, CDR1 SGHVS and CDR2 FNYEAQ. After removal of 0 bases from V and 2 bases from J, the junction contained 13 bases not matched to a gene. CDR3 amino acids: CASSLALDLQGGVTDTQYF. The DNA for the CDR3 is TGTGCCAGCAGCTTAGCGCTAGACCTACAGGGGGGAGTCACAGATACGCAGTATTTT.

The chain joins TRBV19 to TRBJ2-3, with TRBD1 matching over 9 bases. The CDR3 has 14 amino acids. V lost 5 bases and J lost 6; bases outside the gene matches: 6. The germline V gene encodes CDR1 LNHDA and CDR2 SQIVND (reference sequence). In DNA form, the CDR3 reads TGTGCCAGTAGTCGGACAGGGGCCTGGGATACGCAGTATTTT. Its protein product is CASSRTGAWDTQYF.

The chain combines TRBV5-1 with TRBJ2-3, with D perhaps TRBD2 (6 bases). V shed 0 bases and J shed 0 bases, with 17 bases lying between them. In germline, CDR1 is SGHRS, CDR2 YFSETQ. The CDR3 runs to 18 residues. The CDR3 coding sequence is TGCGCCAGCAGCTTGGGGACTAAAATCCGGGGAAGCACAGATACGCAGTATTTT. This gives the protein CASSLGTKIRGSTDTQYF.

The gene calls are TRBV27 and TRBJ1-2, with unresolved D. V lost 5 bases and J 8 bases, leaving 15 bases between the germline ends. The CDR3 contains 13 residues. Germline CDR1 is MNHEY and CDR2 is SMNVEV (reference sequence). In DNA form, the CDR3 reads TGTGCCAGCAGTCCACGTTCCCCTATCGGCTACACCTTC. Amino acids: CASSPRSPIGYTF.

This chain links TRBV10-3 with TRBJ2-1, with 8 bases fitting TRBD2. The J segment lost 3 bases and the V segment lost 0 bases, leaving 4 bases of the junction unmatched. The germline gives CDR1 ENHRY, CDR2 SYGVKD. The CDR3 is made up of 16 amino acids. The CDR3 loop reads CAISESTGGLYNEQFF. The DNA of the CDR3 is TGTGCCATCAGTGAGTCGACGGGGGGGCTCTACAATGAGCAGTTCTTC.

The rearrangement joins TRBV6-1 to TRBJ1-4; the D gene is possibly TRBD1 (5 bases). Trimming cost V 2 bases and J 2 bases, with 9 bases left between them. Germline values: CDR1 MNHNS, CDR2 SASEGT. The CDR3 length is 15 residues. In DNA, the CDR3 is TGTGCCAGCAGTGAATATGGGGGTACTAATGAAAAACTGTTTTTT. This encodes CASSEYGGTNEKLFF.

This chain connects TRBV3-1 (or the pseudogene TRBV3-2) to TRBJ2-7, with TRBD1 matching 10 bases. The V and J ends lost 4 bases and 3 bases, in that order; junction bases with no gene match: 9. Germline CDR1 LGHDT, CDR2 YNNKEL (reference sequence). This CDR3 has 16 residues. The CDR3 DNA sequence: TGTGCCAGCAGCCCTGGGGGGGGACAGGGGATCTACGAGCAGTACTTC. It is translated as CASSPGGGQGIYEQYF.

This clone was counted a few times. The gene calls are TRBV5-1 and TRBJ2-1, with D unresolved. Germline values: CDR1 SGHRS, CDR2 YFSETQ. The V gene lost 2 bases and the J gene lost 12 bases, with 12 bases spanning the gap. The CDR3 extends over 12 amino acids. The chain's CDR3 is CASSFDTLGQFF. The CDR3 DNA sequence: TGCGCCAGCAGCTTTGACACCTTGGGGCAGTTCTTC.

V gene TRBV3-1 (or the pseudogene TRBV3-2) combines with J gene TRBJ1-5; the D gene is possibly TRBD1 (5 bases). Germline CDR1 and CDR2: LGHDT and YNNKEL (reference sequence). The CDR3 extends over 13 amino acids. V was cut by 4 bases and J by 9 bases, with 13 bases left in between. The CDR3 DNA is TGTGCCAGCAGCCGGAGTTCGGGGGGGCCCCAGCATTTT. Translation: CASSRSSGGPQHF.

This chain uses TRBV7-9 with TRBJ1-6; the match to TRBD1 covers 7 bases. J was trimmed by 3 bases and V by 1 base; bases with no gene match: 3. Germline assignment: CDR1 SEHNR and CDR2 FQNEAQ (reference sequence). The CDR3 length is 16 residues. The CDR3 DNA follows: TGTGCCAGCAGCTTAGGGACAGGTTTCTATAATTCACCCCTCCACTTT. Protein product: CASSLGTGFYNSPLHF.

The chain links TRBV25-1 to TRBJ1-1; no clear D. V shed 1 base and J shed 7 bases, with 4 bases lying between them. Germline assignment: CDR1 MGHDK and CDR2 SYGVNS. The CDR3 loop spans 11 amino acids. The CDR3: CASSELDEAFF. For the CDR3, the DNA is TGTGCCAGCAGTGAATTAGATGAAGCTTTCTTT.

The gene calls are TRBV4-3 and TRBJ1-4; D is ambiguous. The CDR3 sequence is 13 residues long. Germline CDR1 LGHNA, CDR2 YSLEER. Deletions cut 1 base from V and 8 bases from J, with 8 bases between. The CDR3 DNA reads TGCGCCAGCAGCCAAGCCGCTGGCGAAAAACTGTTTTTT. This encodes CASSQAAGEKLFF.